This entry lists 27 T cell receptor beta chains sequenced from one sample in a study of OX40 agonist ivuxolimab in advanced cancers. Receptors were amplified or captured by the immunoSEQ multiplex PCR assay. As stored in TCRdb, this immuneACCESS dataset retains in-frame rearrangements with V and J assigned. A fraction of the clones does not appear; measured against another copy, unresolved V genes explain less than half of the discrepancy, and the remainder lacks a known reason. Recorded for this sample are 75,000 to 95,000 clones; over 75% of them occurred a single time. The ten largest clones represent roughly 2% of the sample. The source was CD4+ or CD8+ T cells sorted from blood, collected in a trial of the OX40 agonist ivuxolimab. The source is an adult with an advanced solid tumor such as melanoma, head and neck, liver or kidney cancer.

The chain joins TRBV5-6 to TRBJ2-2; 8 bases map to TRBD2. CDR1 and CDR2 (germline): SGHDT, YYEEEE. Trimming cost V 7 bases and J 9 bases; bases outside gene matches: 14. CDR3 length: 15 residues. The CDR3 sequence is CASSRGAGEWRELFF. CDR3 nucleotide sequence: TGTGCCAGCTCCCGAGGAGCGGGAGAGTGGCGGGAGCTGTTTTTT. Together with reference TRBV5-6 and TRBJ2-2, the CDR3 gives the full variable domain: DAGVTQSPTHLIKTRGQQVTLRCSPKSGHDTVSWYQQALGQGPQFIFQYYEEEERQRGNFPDRFSGHQFPNYSSELNVNALLLGDSALYLCASSRGAGEWRELFFGEGSRLTVL.

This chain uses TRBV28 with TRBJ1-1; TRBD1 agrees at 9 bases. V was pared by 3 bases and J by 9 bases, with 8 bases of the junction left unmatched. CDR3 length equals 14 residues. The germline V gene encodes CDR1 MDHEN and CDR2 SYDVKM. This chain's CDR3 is CASSFSRDRAKAFF. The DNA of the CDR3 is TGTGCCAGCAGTTTCTCGAGGGACAGGGCTAAAGCTTTCTTT.

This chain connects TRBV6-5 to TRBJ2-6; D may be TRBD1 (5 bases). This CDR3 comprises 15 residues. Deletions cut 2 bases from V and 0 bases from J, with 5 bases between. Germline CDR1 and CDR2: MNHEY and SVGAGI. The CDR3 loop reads CASSYDSSGANVLTF. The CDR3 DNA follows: TGTGCCAGCAGTTACGACAGCTCTGGGGCCAACGTCCTGACTTTC.

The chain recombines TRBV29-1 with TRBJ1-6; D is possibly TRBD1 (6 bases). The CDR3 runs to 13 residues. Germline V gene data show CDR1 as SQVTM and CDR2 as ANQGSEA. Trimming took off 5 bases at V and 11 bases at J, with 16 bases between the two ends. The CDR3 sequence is CSVLQGEGAPLHF. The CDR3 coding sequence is TGCAGCGTTTTACAGGGAGAGGGGGCACCCCTCCACTTT.

The CDR3, as DNA: TGTGCCAGTAGTACTGGACAGGGGCCCTACGAGCAGTACTTC. Protein product: CASSTGQGPYEQYF. This chain joins TRBV19 and TRBJ2-7; TRBD1 matches 9 bases. From germline, CDR1 is LNHDA and CDR2 SQIVND (reference sequence). J was trimmed by 2 bases and V by 4 bases; bases with no gene match: 3. This CDR3 is built from 14 residues.

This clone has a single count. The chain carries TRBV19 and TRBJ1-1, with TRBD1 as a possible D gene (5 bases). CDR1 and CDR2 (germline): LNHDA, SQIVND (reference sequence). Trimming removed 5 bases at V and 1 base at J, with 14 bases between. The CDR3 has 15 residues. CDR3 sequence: CASSSYGAGNTEAFF. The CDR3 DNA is TGTGCCAGTAGTTCCTATGGGGCAGGGAACACTGAAGCTTTCTTT.

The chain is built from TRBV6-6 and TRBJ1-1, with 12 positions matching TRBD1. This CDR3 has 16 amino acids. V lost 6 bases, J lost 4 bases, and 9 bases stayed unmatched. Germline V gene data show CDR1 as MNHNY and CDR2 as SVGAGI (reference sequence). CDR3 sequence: CASRPGTGGGGTEAFF. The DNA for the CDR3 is TGTGCCAGCAGACCCGGGACAGGGGGCGGAGGCACTGAAGCTTTCTTT.

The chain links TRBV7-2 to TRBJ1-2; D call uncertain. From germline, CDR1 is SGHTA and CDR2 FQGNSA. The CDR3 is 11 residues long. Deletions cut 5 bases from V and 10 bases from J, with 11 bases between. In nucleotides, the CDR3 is TGTGCCAGCAGCCCTCAGACGATCTACACCTTC. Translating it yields CASSPQTIYTF.

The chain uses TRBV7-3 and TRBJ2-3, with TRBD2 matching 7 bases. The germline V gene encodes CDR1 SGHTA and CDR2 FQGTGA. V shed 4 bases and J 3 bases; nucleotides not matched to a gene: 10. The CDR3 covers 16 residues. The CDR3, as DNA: TGTGCCAGCAGCTCAAAAGGTGGCGGGAGTACAGATACGCAGTATTTT. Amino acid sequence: CASSSKGGGSTDTQYF.

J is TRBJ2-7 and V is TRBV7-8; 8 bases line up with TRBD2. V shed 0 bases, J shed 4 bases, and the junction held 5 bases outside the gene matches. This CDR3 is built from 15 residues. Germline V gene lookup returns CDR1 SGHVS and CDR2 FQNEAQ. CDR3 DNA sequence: TGTGCCAGCAGCTTAGCGGCTAGCGGGCATTACGAGCAGTACTTC. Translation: CASSLAASGHYEQYF.

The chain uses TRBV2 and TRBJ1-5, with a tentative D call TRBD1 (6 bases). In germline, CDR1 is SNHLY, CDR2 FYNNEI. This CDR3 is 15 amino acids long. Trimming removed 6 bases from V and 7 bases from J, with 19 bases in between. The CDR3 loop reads CASRAGGDWGQPQHF. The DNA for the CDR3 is TGTGCCAGCAGGGCCGGGGGCGACTGGGGCCAGCCCCAGCATTTT.

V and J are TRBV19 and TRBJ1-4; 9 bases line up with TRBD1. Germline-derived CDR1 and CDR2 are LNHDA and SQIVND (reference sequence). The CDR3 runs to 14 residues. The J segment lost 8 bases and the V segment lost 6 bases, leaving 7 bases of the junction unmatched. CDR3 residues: CASSRDRVSEKLFF. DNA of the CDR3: TGTGCCAGTAGCAGGGACAGGGTGAGCGAAAAACTGTTTTTT. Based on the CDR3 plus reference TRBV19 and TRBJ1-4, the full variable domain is DGGITQSPKYLFRKEGQNVTLSCEQNLNHDAMYWYRQDPGQGLRLIYYSQIVNDFQKGDIAEGYSVSREKKESFPLTVTSAQKNPTAFYLCASSRDRVSEKLFFGSGTQLSVL.

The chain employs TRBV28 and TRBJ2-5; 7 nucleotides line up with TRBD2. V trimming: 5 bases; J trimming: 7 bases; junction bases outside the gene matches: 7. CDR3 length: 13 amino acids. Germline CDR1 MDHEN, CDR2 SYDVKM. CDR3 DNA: TGTGCCAGCAGTCCGGGACTAATCGGGACCCAGTACTTC. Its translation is CASSPGLIGTQYF.

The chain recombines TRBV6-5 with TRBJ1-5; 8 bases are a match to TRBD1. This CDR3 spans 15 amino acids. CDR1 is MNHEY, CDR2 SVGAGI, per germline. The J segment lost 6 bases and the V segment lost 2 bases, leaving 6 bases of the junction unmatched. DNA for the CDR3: TGTGCCAGCAGTTACCGGGCCAGGGGGCGTCAGCCCCAGCATTTT. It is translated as CASSYRARGRQPQHF.

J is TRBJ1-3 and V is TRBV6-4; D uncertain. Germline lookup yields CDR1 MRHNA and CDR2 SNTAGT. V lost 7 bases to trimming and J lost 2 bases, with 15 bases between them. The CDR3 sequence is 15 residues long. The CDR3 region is CASTTSGSAGNTIYF. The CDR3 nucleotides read TGTGCCAGCACTACGTCGGGGAGTGCTGGAAACACCATATATTTT.

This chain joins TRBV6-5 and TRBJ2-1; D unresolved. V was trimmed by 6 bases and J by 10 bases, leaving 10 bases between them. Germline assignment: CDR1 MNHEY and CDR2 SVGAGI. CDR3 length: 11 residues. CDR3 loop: CASSYGREQFF. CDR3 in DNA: TGTGCCAGCAGCTATGGGCGGGAGCAGTTCTTC.

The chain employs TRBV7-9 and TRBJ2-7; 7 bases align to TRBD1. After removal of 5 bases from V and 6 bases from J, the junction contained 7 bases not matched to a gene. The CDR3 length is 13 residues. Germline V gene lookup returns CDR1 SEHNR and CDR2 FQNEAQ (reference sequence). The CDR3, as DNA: TGTGCCAGCAGCGTAATAACAGGGGTCGAGCAGTACTTC. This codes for CASSVITGVEQYF. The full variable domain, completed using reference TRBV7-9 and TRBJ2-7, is DTGVSQNPRHKITKRGQNVTFRCDPISEHNRLYWYRQTLGQGPEFLTYFQNEAQLEKSRLLSDRFSAERPKGSFSTLEIQRTEQGDSAMYLCASSVITGVEQYFGPGTRLTVT.

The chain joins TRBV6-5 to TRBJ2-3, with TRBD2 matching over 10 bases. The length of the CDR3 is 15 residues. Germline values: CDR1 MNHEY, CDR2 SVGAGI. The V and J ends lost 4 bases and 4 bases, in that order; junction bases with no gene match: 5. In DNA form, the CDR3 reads TGTGCCAGCAGTTGGGGACTAGCGAAGGCAGATACGCAGTATTTT. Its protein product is CASSWGLAKADTQYF.

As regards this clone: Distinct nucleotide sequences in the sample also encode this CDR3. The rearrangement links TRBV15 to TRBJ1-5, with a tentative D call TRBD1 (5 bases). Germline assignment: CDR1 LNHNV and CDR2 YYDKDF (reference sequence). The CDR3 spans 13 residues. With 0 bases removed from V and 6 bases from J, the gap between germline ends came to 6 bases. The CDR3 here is CATSREGVQPQHF. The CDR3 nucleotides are TGTGCCACCAGCAGAGAAGGGGTTCAGCCCCAGCATTTT. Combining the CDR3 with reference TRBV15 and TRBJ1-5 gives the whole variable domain DAMVIQNPRYQVTQFGKPVTLSCSQTLNHNVMYWYQQKSSQAPKLLFHYYDKDFNNEADTPDNFQSRRPNTSFCFLDIRSPGLGDTAMYLCATSREGVQPQHFGDGTRLSIL.

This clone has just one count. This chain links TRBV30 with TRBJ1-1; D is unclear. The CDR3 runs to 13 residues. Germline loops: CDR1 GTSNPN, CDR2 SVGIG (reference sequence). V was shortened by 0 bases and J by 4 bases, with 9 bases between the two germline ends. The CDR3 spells CAWSVKGGTEAFF. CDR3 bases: TGTGCCTGGAGTGTAAAAGGTGGCACTGAAGCTTTCTTT.

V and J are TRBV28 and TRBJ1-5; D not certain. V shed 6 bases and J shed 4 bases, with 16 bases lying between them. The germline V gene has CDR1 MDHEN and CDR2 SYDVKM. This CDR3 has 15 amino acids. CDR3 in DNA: TGTGCCAGCAGCCTTATAGCTTTTGGGAATCAGCCCCAGCATTTT. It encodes CASSLIAFGNQPQHF.

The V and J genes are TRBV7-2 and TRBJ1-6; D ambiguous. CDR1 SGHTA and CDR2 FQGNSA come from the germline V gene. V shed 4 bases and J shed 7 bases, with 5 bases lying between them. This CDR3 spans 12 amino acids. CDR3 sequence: CASSSANSPLHF. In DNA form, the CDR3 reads TGTGCCAGCAGCTCAGCCAATTCACCCCTCCACTTT.

Here the CDR3 reads CASSPPGQPGLGGFF. CDR3 nucleotides: TGTGCCAGCTCACCTCCGGGACAACCGGGACTAGGTGGGTTCTTC. The chain recombines TRBV18 with TRBJ2-1, with 8 bases fitting TRBD2. CDR1 is KGHSH and CDR2 is LQKENI in the germline V gene. CDR3 size: 15 residues. V lost 3 bases to trimming and J lost 15 bases; unmatched junction nucleotides: 16.

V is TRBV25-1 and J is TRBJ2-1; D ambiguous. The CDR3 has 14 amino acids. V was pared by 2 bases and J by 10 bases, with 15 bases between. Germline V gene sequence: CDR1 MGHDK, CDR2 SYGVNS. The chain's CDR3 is CASSEASGRTEQFF. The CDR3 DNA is TGTGCCAGCAGTGAAGCTTCAGGCAGGACCGAGCAGTTCTTC.

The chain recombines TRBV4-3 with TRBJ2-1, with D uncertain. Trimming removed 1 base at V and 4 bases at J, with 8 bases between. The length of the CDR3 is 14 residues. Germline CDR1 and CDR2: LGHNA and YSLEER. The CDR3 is CASSQGVEYNEQFF. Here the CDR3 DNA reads TGCGCCAGCAGCCAAGGGGTGGAGTACAATGAGCAGTTCTTC.

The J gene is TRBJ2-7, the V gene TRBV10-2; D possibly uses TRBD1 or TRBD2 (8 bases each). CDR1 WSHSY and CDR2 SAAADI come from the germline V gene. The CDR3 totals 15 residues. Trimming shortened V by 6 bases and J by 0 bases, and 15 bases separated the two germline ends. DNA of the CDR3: TGCGCCAGCAGCGGACAGGGACTAGGCTCCTACGAGCAGTACTTC. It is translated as CASSGQGLGSYEQYF.

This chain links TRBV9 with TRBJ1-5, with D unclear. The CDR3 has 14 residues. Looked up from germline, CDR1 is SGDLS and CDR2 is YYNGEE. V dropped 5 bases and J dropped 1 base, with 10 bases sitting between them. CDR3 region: CASSLDSSNQPQHF. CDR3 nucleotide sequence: TGTGCCAGCAGTCTTGACTCCAGCAATCAGCCCCAGCATTTT.